Listed below are T cell receptor beta chains from one sample, sequenced in a study of cytomegalovirus exposure and HLA in healthy donors. Assay used: immunoSEQ multiplex PCR; TCRdb lists only in-frame clones, some missing. The sample holds some 72,000 clones, almost 97% seen once. The sequencing input was PBMCs. Source of these receptors: a man aged 18-30 years in good health and CMV-seropositive. Each CDR3 is given with its conserved first and last residue. D genes are given only for firm matches. Where a row states a size, it is once, few, many or the class of an expanded clone; other rows omit it.

TRBD2	TRBJ2-6	once	TRBV7-6	TGTGCCAGCAGCTTAAGACTAGCGGGATCTGGGGCCAACGTCCTGACTTTC	CASSLRLAGSGANVLTF
TRBD1	TRBJ2-1	-	TRBV6-1	TGTGCCAGCAGCGAACTGCAGGTGGGGGACAGGGTCGACAATGAGCAGTTCTTC	CASSELQVGDRVDNEQFF
-	TRBJ1-3	-	TRBV2	TGTGCCAGCCTGGAGAACCACTCTGGAAACACCATATATTTT	CASLENHSGNTIYF
-	TRBJ2-7	-	TRBV9	TGTGCCAGCAGCCCGAGACAGAGCTACTACGAGCAGTACTTC	CASSPRQSYYEQYF
-	TRBJ2-1	-	TRBV19	TGTGCCAGCGCCCTCGACAGTAAATACAATGAGCAGTTCTTC	CASALDSKYNEQFF
TRBD1	TRBJ2-7	-	TRBV10-2	TGCGCCAGCAGTGCGGGACAGGGAGTGCACGAGCAGTACTTC	CASSAGQGVHEQYF
-	TRBJ2-7	-	TRBV7-9	TGTGCCAGCAGCTTAGCCGGCAGGAGGCCCTACGAGCAGTACTTC	CASSLAGRRPYEQYF
TRBD2	TRBJ2-2	once	TRBV11-2	TGTGCCAGCAGCCCCAGACTAGCGGGATACACCGGGGAGCTGTTTTTT	CASSPRLAGYTGELFF
-	TRBJ2-2	-	TRBV5-1	TGCGCCAGCAGCTTGGGAGGACATAACACCGGGGAGCTGTTTTTT	CASSLGGHNTGELFF
TRBD1	TRBJ1-1	-	TRBV18	TGTGCCAGCTCACCTAATACAGGGGTGGCGACTGAAGCTTTCTTT	CASSPNTGVATEAFF
-	TRBJ2-1	-	TRBV19	TGTGCCAGTAGTATGGGAAGCGGGCGCGAGCAGTTCTTC	CASSMGSGREQFF
TRBD1	TRBJ2-1	-	TRBV5-4	TGTGCCAGCAGCTCGGGCCGGGACAGGGTAGCGAATGAGCAGTTCTTC	CASSSGRDRVANEQFF
-	TRBJ2-7	-	TRBV7-2	TGTGCCAGCAGCCAGGGGAACGCCCCATCCTACGAGCAGTACTTC	CASSQGNAPSYEQYF
-	TRBJ1-5	once	TRBV23-1	TGCGCCAGCACAGATGGGGGACACCAAAAAGATAGCAATCAGCCCCAGCATTTT	CASTDGGHQKDSNQPQHF
-	TRBJ1-1	-	TRBV19	TGTGCCAGTAGTATAGGAGAAATTGAAGCTTTCTTT	CASSIGEIEAFF
-	TRBJ2-1	once	TRBV30	TGTGCCTGGGCGCTAGCGTTTGAGCAGTTCTTC	CAWALAFEQFF
TRBD1	TRBJ2-2	-	TRBV30	TGTGCCTGGAGTGTACAGGGGACCGGGGAGCTGTTTTTT	CAWSVQGTGELFF
-	TRBJ2-1	-	TRBV6-5	TGTGCCAGCAGTTACTCGGGGGACATCTCCTACAATGAGCAGTTCTTC	CASSYSGDISYNEQFF
-	TRBJ2-4	-	TRBV11-2	TGTGCCAGCAGCTTATATCAGGTTGAGTACTTC	CASSLYQVEYF
-	TRBJ2-7	once	TRBV29-1	TGCAGCGTTAGGGGCTACGAGCAGTACTTC	CSVRGYEQYF
-	TRBJ2-5	-	TRBV25-1	TGTGCCAGCAGTGAATCGTATCCAGCGACCCCAGAAAAAGAGACCCAGTACTTC	CASSESYPATPEKETQYF
TRBD1	TRBJ2-7	-	TRBV5-1	TGCGCCAGCAGCTTGGTGGGACAGGGACTGGCCGAGCAGTACTTC	CASSLVGQGLAEQYF
-	TRBJ1-5	-	TRBV6-1	TGTGCCAGCAGTGAGGCCTACAGGGGCAATCAGCCCCAGCATTTT	CASSEAYRGNQPQHF
TRBD1	TRBJ1-5	once	TRBV25-1	TGTGCCAGCAGTGGGGGACAGGGTGGGATTAATCAGCCCCAGCATTTT	CASSGGQGGINQPQHF
-	TRBJ2-4	-	TRBV20-1	TGCAGTGGGGGCAGTTTAGTTCAGTACTTC	CSGGSLVQYF